This T cell receptor beta chain came from a study of CD8+CD57+ T cells in acquired aplastic anemia. This CDR3 is built from 14 residues. V lost 5 bases to trimming and J lost 7 bases, with 12 bases between them. Germline CDR1 reads LNHDA; CDR2 reads SQIVND (reference sequence). Genomic DNA, serving as template, underwent TCR beta VDJ and CDR3 profiling. A single record per CDR3 protein comes from TCRdb applying MiXCR to the reads. The table has some 200,000 distinct CDR3 sequences, around three fifths seen once; the top ten hold about 60%. Patients chosen for sequencing had shown CD8+CD57+ cell expansion by flow cytometry. As a group, the patients uniformly had severe acquired aplastic anemia.

The origin of this receptor is a human donor with aplastic anemia. The J gene is TRBJ1-6, the V gene TRBV19; weak D call: TRBD1 (6 bases). Sequencing was performed on sorted CD4+, CD8+, or CD8+CD57+ T cells (not recorded which) from PBMCs. In nucleotides, the CDR3 is TGTGCCAGTAGTTGGCAGGGGAGCAATTCACCCCTCCACTTT. It specifies CASSWQGSNSPLHF.